This T cell receptor (beta chain) originates from a study of blood T cell repertoires in COVID-19. Study-wide context: Acute and convalescent COVID-19 specimens originated in the United States, Italy and Spain.

V shed 5 bases, J shed 2 bases, and the junction held 13 bases outside the gene matches. CDR1 is KGHDR, CDR2 SFDVKD, per germline. CDR3 length: 18 residues. TCRdb's table, derived via immunoSEQ multiplex PCR, lists solely in-frame clones and lacks some. The sample consists of around 180,000 clones, roughly 80% of them appearing once. This chain joins TRBV24-1 and TRBJ2-3; the match to TRBD2 covers 9 bases. The TCR sequence derives from a man in his sixties with active or convalescent COVID-19. The source material was peripheral blood. This CDR3 is CATSAGGASGTYTDTQYF. The CDR3 DNA follows: TGTGCCACCAGTGCAGGGGGGGCTAGCGGGACGTACACAGATACGCAGTATTTT.